The 15 T cell receptor beta chains below were found in one sample sequenced in a study of blood T cell repertoires in COVID-19 (TCRdb year 2020). Receptors were amplified or captured by the immunoSEQ multiplex PCR assay. TCRdb retrieved this table from immuneACCESS and kept in-frame rearrangements only. Not all clones are present; in checked studies, unresolved V genes account for under half, and no reason is known for the remainder. For this sample there are under 300,000 clones; around 90% appear just once. Over 2% of the sample is in the top ten clones. Sequenced material: PBMCs or T cells enriched from blood (not recorded which). The receptor source for this set is a woman in her sixties in a cohort exposed to, infected with or recovered from COVID-19 (not recorded which).

The chain uses TRBV19 and TRBJ2-7, with 7 bases matching TRBD1. V lost 3 bases, J lost 4 bases, and 3 bases stayed unmatched. The CDR3 loop spans 13 amino acids. Germline CDR1 is LNHDA and CDR2 is SQIVND (reference sequence). The CDR3, as DNA: TGTGCCAGTAGTATTGAGGGGGCGTACGAGCAGTACTTC. Translated: CASSIEGAYEQYF.

The V gene is TRBV12-3 or TRBV12-4, the J gene TRBJ2-7, with D possibly TRBD2 on 6 matching bases. Trimming left V 6 bases short and J 6 bases short, with 12 bases between. This CDR3 region has 12 residues. The CDR3 DNA reads TGTGCCAGCAGGACTAGTTTGGGCGAGCAGTACTTC. It codes for CASRTSLGEQYF.

The J gene is TRBJ2-5, the V gene TRBV28, with 7 bases identical to TRBD2. The germline CDR1 and CDR2 sequences are MDHEN and SYDVKM. The CDR3 covers 11 residues. With 6 bases clipped from V and 5 bases from J, the junction kept 0 bases outside the gene matches. DNA for the CDR3: TGTGCCAGCAGGGGAGGGGAGACCCAGTACTTC. Protein: CASRGGETQYF.

The chain recombines TRBV15 with TRBJ1-6; no definite D call. V shed 0 bases and J shed 10 bases, with 16 bases lying between them. Germline V gene sequence: CDR1 LNHNV, CDR2 YYDKDF (reference sequence). The CDR3 contains 16 residues. CDR3 DNA: TGTGCCACCAGCAGAGATCCCCGGGAAAGAGAATCACCCCTCCACTTT. Translated: CATSRDPRERESPLHF.

The table lists this clone with a count of one. This rearrangement joins TRBV6-5 to TRBJ1-3; possible D gene TRBD1, 6 bases. The germline V gene encodes CDR1 MNHEY and CDR2 SVGAGI. This CDR3 spans 14 amino acids. Between the trimmed V and J ends, which lost 8 bases and 2 bases, there was a span of 13 bases. The CDR3 sequence: CASLQGFTGNTIYF. Here the CDR3 DNA reads TGTGCCAGCCTACAGGGTTTCACTGGAAACACCATATATTTT.

V gene TRBV30 combines with J gene TRBJ1-4; no firm D call. Per the germline V gene, CDR1 is GTSNPN and CDR2 is SVGIG (reference sequence). This CDR3 is built from 13 residues. V dropped 2 bases and J dropped 11 bases, with 15 bases sitting between them. CDR3 in DNA: TGTGCCTGGAGTCAGGATTTGAGTTCGAAACTGTTTTTT. Translated: CAWSQDLSSKLFF.

This clone was picked up a small number of times. The gene calls are TRBV29-1 and TRBJ2-7; 11 nucleotides line up with TRBD1. V lost 2 bases and J lost 1; bases outside the gene matches: 7. Per the germline V gene, CDR1 is SQVTM and CDR2 is ANQGSEA. This CDR3 spans 16 amino acids. As DNA, the CDR3 is TGCAGCGTTGAAATCGGGTGGGACAGGGGGTCCTACGAGCAGTACTTC. Protein: CSVEIGWDRGSYEQYF.

The rearrangement uses TRBV13 and TRBJ2-7; possible D gene TRBD2, 5 bases. Looked up from germline, CDR1 is PRHDT and CDR2 is FYEKMQ (reference sequence). The CDR3 runs to 14 residues. Between the trimmed V and J ends, which lost 5 bases and 5 bases, there was a span of 16 bases. The DNA of the CDR3 is TGTGCCAGCAGCGCGCGAGCCGGGGTCAACGAGCAGTACTTC. Amino acids: CASSARAGVNEQYF.

The chain's CDR3 is CAISATGRQSGYTF. The CDR3 DNA is TGTGCCATCAGCGCCACAGGGCGGCAGAGTGGCTACACCTTC. This chain uses TRBV10-3 with TRBJ1-2, with a possible D match to TRBD1 (6 bases). Germline CDR1 and CDR2: ENHRY and SYGVKD. The CDR3 is 14 residues long. V was pared by 6 bases and J by 7 bases, with 18 bases between.

The genes are TRBV10-3 and TRBJ1-1; D gene uncertain. V dropped 4 bases and J dropped 0 bases, with 9 bases sitting between them. The CDR3 covers 14 residues. Germline loops: CDR1 ENHRY, CDR2 SYGVKD. The CDR3 DNA is TGTGCCATCAGTGTCCAGGTGATGAACACTGAAGCTTTCTTT. Its translation is CAISVQVMNTEAFF.

Only a few counts were recorded for this clone. The gene calls are TRBV2 and TRBJ1-5, with 10 bases aligning to TRBD1. Trimming took 5 bases from V and 2 from J; bases not matched to a gene: 9. The CDR3 is made up of 17 amino acids. The germline V gene has CDR1 SNHLY and CDR2 FYNNEI. The CDR3 nucleotides are TGTGCCAGCAGTCCCCGGACAGGGGGGGGACGCAATCAGCCCCAGCATTTT. This encodes CASSPRTGGGRNQPQHF. Full variable domain (missing parts from reference TRBV2 and TRBJ1-5): EPEVTQTPSHQVTQMGQEVILRCVPISNHLYFYWYRQILGQKVEFLVSFYNNEISEKSEIFDDQFSVERPDGSNFTLKIRSTKLEDSAMYFCASSPRTGGGRNQPQHFGDGTRLSIL.

J is TRBJ2-1 and V is TRBV24-1; TRBD2 aligns across 13 bases. Germline V CDR1 and CDR2: KGHDR, SFDVKD. V trimming: 2 bases; J trimming: 10 bases; junction bases outside the gene matches: 4. This CDR3 has 15 amino acids. In DNA, the CDR3 is TGTGCCACCAGTGATTCGGGACTAGCGGGATTAGAGCAGTTCTTC. This sequence encodes CATSDSGLAGLEQFF.

This chain uses TRBV19 with TRBJ2-1; a weak D match, TRBD2 (6 bases). Trimming removed 3 bases from V and 0 bases from J, with 12 bases in between. The CDR3 has 16 amino acids. The germline V gene has CDR1 LNHDA and CDR2 SQIVND (reference sequence). The CDR3 loop reads CASSIYLAHSYNEQFF. The CDR3 bases are TGTGCCAGTAGTATTTACCTAGCGCACTCCTACAATGAGCAGTTCTTC.

The chain combines TRBV18 with TRBJ2-2, with TRBD2 matching over 10 bases. Germline trimming cut 4 bases from V and 10 bases from J; bases unmatched to any gene: 6. CDR3 length equals 14 residues. The germline CDR1 and CDR2 sequences are KGHSH and LQKENI. The CDR3 nucleotides are TGTGCCAGCTCACGGGCTAGCGGGAGTCAGGAGCTGTTTTTT. Its protein is CASSRASGSQELFF.

The chain is built from TRBV9 and TRBJ1-1; 7 nucleotides agree with TRBD1. The CDR3 contains 15 residues. V lost 0 bases, J lost 1 base, and 3 bases stayed unmatched. Germline lookup yields CDR1 SGDLS and CDR2 YYNGEE. The CDR3 reads CASSVGRQGNTEAFF. The CDR3 DNA reads as TGTGCCAGCAGCGTAGGTCGACAGGGGAACACTGAAGCTTTCTTT.